This T cell receptor (beta chain) was documented in a study of tumor-infiltrating lymphocytes in primary liver carcinoma. Investigators took RNA and DNA out together from about 19-30 mg of unsorted bulk tissue. The CDR3 runs to 15 residues. The germline V gene encodes CDR1 SGHAT and CDR2 FQDESV (reference sequence). This clonotype was observed once. One end of the junction is discordant with germline, which a read error may explain. Synthesis of TCR beta cDNA was carried out from 500 ng total RNA with a constant-region primer. Generation of the TCR beta libraries relied on three nested multiplex PCR rounds using slightly modified ARM-PCR. Researchers ran the first two PCR rounds for roughly 10 cycles each with TRBV1-TRBV30 forward primers and a C-beta reverse primer. TCRdb used MiXCR to reprocess the multiplex PCR reads, holding one entry per CDR3 protein. The sample contains roughly 120,000 distinct CDR3 sequences, roughly three fifths of which appear only once.

The source material was liver tumor tissue from sampling region 1. Subset noted: tumor region T1, superior pole. V and J are TRBV11-1 and TRBJ2-7, with a possible D match to TRBD1 (5 bases). This receptor was obtained from a woman between 55 and 75 years old with primary liver carcinoma and hepatitis B virus infection. CDR3 in amino acids: CASSLRTRGSYEQCF. CDR3 coding DNA: TGTGCCAGCAGCTTAAGGACACGTGGAAGCTACGAGCAGTGCTTC.